This T cell receptor (beta chain) was sequenced during a study of T-cell reconstitution after alpha-beta-depleted transplantation in children. Study results and limitations: Two months or so post-transplant, alpha-beta T cells reportedly derived from several hundred expanded graft clones. Recipient T cells and thymic progenitors that survived were the source of the high TCRbeta diversity seen at day 60 in some patients.

Unique molecular identifiers were used to barcode this TCRbeta library. TCRdb re-derived calls from the PCR reads in MiXCR, one entry per CDR3 protein. This repertoire shows around 600,000 distinct CDR3 sequences, roughly 23% found once; its top ten account for 13% to 15%. This clonotype appeared a few times. Its target is not known. The sample in question was PBMCs, mostly from graft donor cells, obtained 360 days after TCRalphabeta/CD19-depleted stem cell transplant. The TCR sequence derives from a boy less than two years old who had a stem cell transplant for acute myeloid leukemia, so the T cells may come from the graft donor.

The CDR3 nucleotides are TGCAGCGGGAGGGACGTTGATGGCTACACCTTC. Protein sequence: CSGRDVDGYTF. The chain combines TRBV29-1 with TRBJ1-2; a possible D gene is TRBD1 (5 bases). The germline gives CDR1 SQVTM, CDR2 ANQGSEA. The ends were cut back, 7 bases at V and 6 bases at J, with 12 bases in the middle. The CDR3 is 11 residues long.